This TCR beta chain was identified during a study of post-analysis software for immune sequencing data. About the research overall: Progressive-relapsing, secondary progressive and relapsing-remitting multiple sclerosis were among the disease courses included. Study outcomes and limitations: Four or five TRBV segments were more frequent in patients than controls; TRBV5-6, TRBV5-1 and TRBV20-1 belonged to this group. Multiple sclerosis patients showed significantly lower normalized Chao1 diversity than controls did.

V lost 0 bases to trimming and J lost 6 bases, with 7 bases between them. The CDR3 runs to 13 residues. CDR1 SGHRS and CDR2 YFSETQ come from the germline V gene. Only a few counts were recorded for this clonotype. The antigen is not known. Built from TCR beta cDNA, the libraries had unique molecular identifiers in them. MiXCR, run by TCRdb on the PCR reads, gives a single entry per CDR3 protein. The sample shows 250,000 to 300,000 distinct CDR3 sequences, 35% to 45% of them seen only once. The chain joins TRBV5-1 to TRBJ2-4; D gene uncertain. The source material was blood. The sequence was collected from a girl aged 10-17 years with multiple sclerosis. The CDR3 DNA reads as TGCGCCAGCAGCTTGGGAGCTGGAAACATTCAGTACTTC. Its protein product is CASSLGAGNIQYF.